This entry is about one TCR beta chain. The sample originates from a study of shared clonotypes between healthy human individuals. In the study overall: Each donor had three CD4 naive, three CD4 memory, two CD8 naive and one CD8 memory plate.

This table comes from immunoSEQ multiplex PCR, and its TCRdb copy is limited to in-frame clones, with some not included. The sample carries some 1 million clones, 65% to 75% recorded once. The TCR comes from a man between 18 and 29 years old in good health. Specimen: memory CD4+ T cells sorted from blood. Subset of the sample: CD45RA-negative fraction.

CDR3 region: CASSGQSTETQYF. The DNA for the CDR3 is TGTGCCAGCTCAGGACAGTCCACGGAGACCCAGTACTTC. This chain joins TRBV6-1 and TRBJ2-5; D is possibly TRBD1 (6 bases). CDR3 length: 13 amino acids. Germline values: CDR1 MNHNS, CDR2 SASEGT. Trimming left V 8 bases short and J 5 bases short, with 15 bases between.